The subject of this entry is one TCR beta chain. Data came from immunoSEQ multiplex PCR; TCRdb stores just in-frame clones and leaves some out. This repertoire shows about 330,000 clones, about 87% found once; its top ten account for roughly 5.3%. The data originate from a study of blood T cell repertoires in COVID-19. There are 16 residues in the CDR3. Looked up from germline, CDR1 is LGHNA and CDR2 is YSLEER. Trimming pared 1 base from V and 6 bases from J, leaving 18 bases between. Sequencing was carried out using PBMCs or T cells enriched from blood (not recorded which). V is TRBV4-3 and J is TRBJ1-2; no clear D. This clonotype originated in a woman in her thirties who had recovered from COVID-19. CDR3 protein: CASSQVLGEGSNGYTF. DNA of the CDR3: TGCGCCAGCAGCCAAGTTCTTGGCGAGGGTTCCAATGGCTACACCTTC.